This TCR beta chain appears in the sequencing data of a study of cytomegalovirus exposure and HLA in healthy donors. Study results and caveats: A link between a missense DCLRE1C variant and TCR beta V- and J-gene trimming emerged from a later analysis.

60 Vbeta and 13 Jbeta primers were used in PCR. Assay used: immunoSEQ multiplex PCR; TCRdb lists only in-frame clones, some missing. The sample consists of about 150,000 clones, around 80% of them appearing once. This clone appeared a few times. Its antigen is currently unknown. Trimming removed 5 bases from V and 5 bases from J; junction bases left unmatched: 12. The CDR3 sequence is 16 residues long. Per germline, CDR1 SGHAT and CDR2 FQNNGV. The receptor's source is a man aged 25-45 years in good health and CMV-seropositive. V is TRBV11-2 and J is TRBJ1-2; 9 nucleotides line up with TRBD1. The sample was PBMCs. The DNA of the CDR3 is TGTGCCAGCAGCCTACTGGACAGGGGAGGGAAGTATGGCTACACCTTC. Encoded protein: CASSLLDRGGKYGYTF.